The T cell receptor beta chain described here comes from a study of a mutant IDH1 vaccine in newly diagnosed glioma. Study as a whole: In some groups vaccination began 4-6 weeks post-radiotherapy; others received it with temozolomide. The therapy given earlier, which was standard therapy, consisted of radiotherapy, temozolomide, or both, and most of the patients received both.

Noted time point: week 11, during vaccination. In every dose of vaccine, 300 ug of mutant IDH1 20-mer peptide was given alongside topical imiquimod. There were new WHO grade 3 or 4 astrocytomas in the donors, and these were IDH1-mutant and ATRX-lost. Turning to this clone: Its target is not known.

Sequencing was performed with immunoSEQ multiplex PCR; in TCRdb, only in-frame clones are kept and a portion is missing. The data show tens of thousands of clones, approximately 84% seen once. This clonotype was sampled from a man in his thirties or forties with glioma. The sequenced sample was PBMCs, obtained from a glioma patient whose treatment included an IDH1 peptide vaccine.

This chain's CDR3 is CASSPGQGMFAFF. The CDR3 nucleotides are TGTGCCAGCAGCCCGGGACAGGGTATGTTTGCTTTCTTT. The chain employs TRBV6-1 and TRBJ1-1, with 9 bases identical to TRBD1. The CDR3 runs to 13 residues. Germline V gene data show CDR1 as MNHNS and CDR2 as SASEGT. V trimming: 6 bases; J trimming: 11 bases; junction bases outside the gene matches: 10.